The clone carrying this T cell receptor beta chain was detected many times. This sample is part of a study of blood T cells in healthy people across ages. CDR3 size: 13 residues. Unmatched junction bases numbered 7, after V lost 6 bases and J lost 6 bases. In germline, CDR1 is SQVTM, CDR2 ANQGSEA. Next came a second PCR, run for about 6 to 11 cycles, which used a sample-barcoded 5' primer along with a J-beta primer mix. Tags on each cDNA molecule came from a template-switch adaptor with 12 random nucleotides. Via MiXCR, TCRdb re-called the 5' RACE reads, giving one row per CDR3 protein. The sample holds 600,000 or so distinct CDR3 sequences, less than 35% seen once.

The gene calls are TRBV29-1 and TRBJ2-7, with 11 bases matching TRBD1. Sequenced input: blood. This TCR was sampled from a woman aged 80 or over in good health. CDR3 residues: CSVGQGAVGEQYF. The CDR3 DNA is TGCAGCGTAGGACAGGGGGCCGTGGGCGAGCAGTACTTC.